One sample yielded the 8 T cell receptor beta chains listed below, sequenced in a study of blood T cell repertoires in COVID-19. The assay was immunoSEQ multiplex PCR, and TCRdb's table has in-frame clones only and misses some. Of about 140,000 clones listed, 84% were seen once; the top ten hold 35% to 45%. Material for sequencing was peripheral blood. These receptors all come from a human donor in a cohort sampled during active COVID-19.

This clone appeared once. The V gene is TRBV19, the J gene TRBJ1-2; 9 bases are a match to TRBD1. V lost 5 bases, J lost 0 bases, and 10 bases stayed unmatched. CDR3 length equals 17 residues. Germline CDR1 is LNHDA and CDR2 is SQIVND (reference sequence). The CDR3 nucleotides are TGTGCCAGTAGTCCAGGGACAGGGAGACGGGCTAACTATGGCTACACCTTC. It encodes CASSPGTGRRANYGYTF. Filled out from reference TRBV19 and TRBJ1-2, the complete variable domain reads DGGITQSPKYLFRKEGQNVTLSCEQNLNHDAMYWYRQDPGQGLRLIYYSQIVNDFQKGDIAEGYSVSREKKESFPLTVTSAQKNPTAFYLCASSPGTGRRANYGYTFGSGTRLTVV.

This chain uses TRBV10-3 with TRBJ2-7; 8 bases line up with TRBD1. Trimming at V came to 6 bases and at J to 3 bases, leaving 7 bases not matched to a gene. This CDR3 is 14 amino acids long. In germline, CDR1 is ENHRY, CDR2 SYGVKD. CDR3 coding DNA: TGTGCCATCAGCGTGGGACAGGCGGTCTACGAGCAGTACTTC. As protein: CAISVGQAVYEQYF.

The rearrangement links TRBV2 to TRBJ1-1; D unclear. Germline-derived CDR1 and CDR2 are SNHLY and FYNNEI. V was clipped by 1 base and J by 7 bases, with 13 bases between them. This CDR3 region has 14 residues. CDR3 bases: TGTGCCAGCAGTGAAGGACGGAGGACGATTGAAGCTTTCTTT. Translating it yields CASSEGRRTIEAFF.

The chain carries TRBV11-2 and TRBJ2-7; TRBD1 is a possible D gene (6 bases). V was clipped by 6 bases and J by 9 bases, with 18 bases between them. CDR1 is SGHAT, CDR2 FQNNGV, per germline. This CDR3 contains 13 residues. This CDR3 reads CASRRQESTVQYF. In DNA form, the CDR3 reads TGTGCCAGCAGACGACAGGAATCTACCGTGCAGTACTTC.

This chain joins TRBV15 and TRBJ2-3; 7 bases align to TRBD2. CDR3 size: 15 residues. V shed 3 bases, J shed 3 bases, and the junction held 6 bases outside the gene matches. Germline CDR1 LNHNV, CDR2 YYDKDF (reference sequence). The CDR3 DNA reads TGTGCCACCAGCAGGGTCCCCGGGGGGACAGATACGCAGTATTTT. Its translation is CATSRVPGGTDTQYF.

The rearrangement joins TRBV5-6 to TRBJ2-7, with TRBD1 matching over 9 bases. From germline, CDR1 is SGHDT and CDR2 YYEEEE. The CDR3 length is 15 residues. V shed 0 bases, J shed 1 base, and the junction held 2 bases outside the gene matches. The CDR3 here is CASSLGDRVSYEQYV. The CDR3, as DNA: TGTGCCAGCAGCTTGGGGGACAGGGTTTCCTACGAGCAGTACGTC.

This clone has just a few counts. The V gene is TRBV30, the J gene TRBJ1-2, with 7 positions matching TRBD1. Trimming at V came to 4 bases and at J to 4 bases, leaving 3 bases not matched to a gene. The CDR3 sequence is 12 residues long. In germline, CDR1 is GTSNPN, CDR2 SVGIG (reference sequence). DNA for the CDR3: TGTGCCTGGACAGGGGGGATCTATGGCTACACCTTC. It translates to CAWTGGIYGYTF.

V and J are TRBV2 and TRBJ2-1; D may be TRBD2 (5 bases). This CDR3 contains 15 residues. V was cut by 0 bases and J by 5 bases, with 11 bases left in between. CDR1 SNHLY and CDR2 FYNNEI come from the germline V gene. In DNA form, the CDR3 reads TGTGCCAGCAGTGAAGCGGGAGAAAGGGACAATGAGCAGTTCTTC. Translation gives CASSEAGERDNEQFF.